This TCR beta chain was recorded in a study of cytomegalovirus exposure and HLA in healthy donors (dated by TCRdb to 2015 to 2018). Study-wide context: According to an earlier analysis of several hundred of the donors, 200 million or so T cells yielded 117 million unique TCR beta sequences and approximately 280 Gb of sequence data. A later analysis re-examined previously published TCR beta repertoires from about 670 donors and added high-resolution HLA genotyping to investigate patterns of TCR occurrence. The later analysis used no new phenotypic data to find candidate immune exposures, relying instead on TCR beta sequences and their occurrence across donors. Along with the roughly 700-subject first cohort, a separate validation cohort of about 110 different subjects was used. An earlier analysis of about 620 of the donors applied high-throughput TCR beta sequencing to assess whether each TCR beta V gene segment acted as functional or pseudogenic. The study was designed to test whether signatures of past pathogen exposure could be identified by cataloging public T cell receptors. Class I and class II HLA loci were covered by the typing at four-digit resolution. Every discovery cohort repertoire had been produced on one sequencing platform. Donor age, sex, ethnicity and CMV serostatus were collected together with the repertoire data. Roughly 300 gigabases of sequencing data and 70 million to 100 million unique TCR sequences made up an early release that covered about 640 HLA-typed donors. The study combined high-throughput TCR immunosequencing, statistical association of individual TCRs with disease status, and machine learning to predict cytomegalovirus infection status. The study used immunosequencing to profile the T cell repertoires of approximately 650 subjects and linked those repertoires to cytomegalovirus serostatus. The number of typed donors differed by locus: about 620-640 for A, B, C, DRB1 and DQB1; 500 to 550 for DQA1; some 610 for DPA1; and about 450 for DPB1. A later genetic analysis took genome-wide SNP genotypes for about 60% of the roughly 670 donors and used that subset as a discovery cohort. Among the roughly 400 genotyped donors, roughly 80% belonged to the genetic ancestry cluster associated with self-reported Caucasian donors. Several DR-DQ haplotypes were treated as single units for association and clustering because of strong linkage in the cohort. On average, 235,054 unique TCR beta nucleotide sequences were sequenced per donor among 398 genotyped donors of the cohort, with 15% to 20% of those sequences being non-productive.

The cohort consisted of more than 650 healthy bone marrow donors. All cohort members were sampled while nominally healthy, although unrecorded immune exposures were likely present. The donor was CMV seronegative and belonged to the group of 320 or so seronegative cohort members. Each donor provided a peripheral blood sample, and peripheral blood mononuclear cells were used for TCR beta sequencing. Genomic DNA extraction from the blood cell samples was performed with the Qiagen DNeasy Blood Extraction Kit. Library preparation used the immunoSEQ multiplex PCR assay. The multiplex PCR relied on a mix of 60 forward primers for TCR Vbeta segments and 13 reverse primers for TCR Jbeta segments. A multiplex PCR assay on genomic DNA amplified the CDR3 region of rearranged TCR beta genes. The Illumina HiSeq System was used to sequence the amplified TCR beta libraries as 87-base-pair reads. Regarding the original processing steps: Across the 500 to 700 repertoires, a later analysis counted 80 million or so unique TCR beta chains, roughly 11 million of which were shared by at least two donors. Raw reads were error-corrected and collapsed into unique sequences by a nearest-neighbor algorithm in which closely related sequences were merged to remove PCR and sequencing errors. CDR3 sequences were aligned to IMGT reference sequences to assign V, D and J gene segments. For a sequence to be retained, a match of at least six nucleotides was required to both a V gene segment and a J gene segment. Rearrangements were classified as productive when the CDR3 lacked stop codons and remained in frame with V and J, and all other rearrangements were classified as non-productive. Following IMGT convention, CDR3 was defined as the stretch from the second conserved V-encoded cysteine up to the conserved J-encoded phenylalanine. In an earlier analysis of approximately 590 of the donors, sequences lacking an unambiguous match to a single V gene segment were excluded. In an earlier analysis of 450 to 700 of the donors, V segments were called functional above 56.7% productive rearrangements and were called segregating when the between-donor standard deviation exceeded 5%. A statistical classification framework was developed to diagnose cytomegalovirus status using the catalog of TCR beta chain sequences. A later analysis assigned V and J genes by comparing TCR nucleotide sequences with IMGT/GENE-DB human TR gene sequences. In a later analysis, CDR3 sequences and most-parsimonious VDJ recombination scenarios were assigned using the TCRdist pipeline. In a later analysis, each TCR beta chain was defined by its CDR3 amino acid sequence together with its V-gene family, and reads lacking a unique V-gene family were excluded. As a way to deal with suspected cross-contamination and a sequencing artifact, a later analysis dropped nearly 600 nucleotide sequences that were highly shared and had low generation probability. For each public chain, a later analysis derived a clonal expansion index from normalized ranks of inferred template counts within each repertoire. Generation probabilities in a later analysis came from a VDJ recombination model fitted to out-of-frame rearrangements, and those results were checked against IGoR. In a later analysis, TCR-TCR, TCR-HLA and TCR-CMV co-occurrence was scored with hypergeometric tests, and a repertoire-size bias correction was applied to TCR pairs. To estimate false discovery rates, a later analysis permuted the HLA or CMV assignments 20 times. A later analysis grouped co-occurring TCRs with DBSCAN, adding TCRdist sequence similarity when clustering within HLA-allele-positive subsets. Repertoires with fewer than 30,000 or more than 120,000 public chains were left out of co-occurrence clustering, as were about 5 repertoires with anomalous nucleotide sharing. TCRdb re-hosts the immuneACCESS table, in-frame sequences only. Its copies lack some clones; in the studies checked, an unresolved V gene accounts for under half of them, and the cause for the rest is not known. From that table come the V and J calls and clone size; the DNA was used to work out D and trimming. Counted in this sample were around 150,000 clones; roughly 80% of them appeared once. 4.9% of the sample rests with the top ten.

Comment on this clone: This clone's antigen is unknown. The input lacks base qualities; no much larger clone sits a single base away.

Trimming removed 4 bases from V and 5 bases from J; the gene matches leave 15 bases unexplained. According to the germline V gene (reference sequence), CDR1 reads SGHNT and CDR2 reads YYREEE. From cysteine to phenylalanine, the CDR3 is 16 amino acids long. Here the CDR3 DNA is all that survives: 48 bases in frame from base 1. Study-level results and caveats: Correlated functional status among segregating V segments might reflect linkage disequilibrium, but an unknown experimental factor could not be ruled out. Most TCR sequences were seen in very few donors, while some public TCRs were found in many individuals. When HLA alleles, especially DR and DQ, strongly co-occurred, TCR associations were difficult to assign to individual alleles. The presence/absence analyses assumed that sequencing depth was roughly uniform across donors, and that assumption may not be true. An association between a missense DCLRE1C variant and V-gene and J-gene trimming of TCR beta chains was found in a later genetic analysis and replicated in an independent cohort. Specific HLA alleles were associated with 15,000 to 20,000 TCR beta sequences at a false discovery rate of 0.05 in a later analysis. According to the authors, the approach could potentially be generalized to other disease states and immunological phenotypes. The only immune exposure information available for the cohort was CMV serostatus. In a later analysis, the rate of TCR association differed among HLA loci, with DRB1 alleles having the most associated TCRs and HLA-C alleles having the fewest. Because HLA typing was missing for some donors at each locus, association tests included only the typed subset. The earlier analysis of approximately 560 of the donors excluded approximately 17 rarely observed V segments, including chromosome 9 orphons, because counts were too low. A further reported finding was that TCR beta sequences accurately predicted the HLA-A and HLA-B alleles for most subjects in the first cohort. In the study, around 150 TCR beta chains were listed as associated with cytomegalovirus. In an earlier analysis of 587 of the donors, most TCR beta V segments appeared in productive rearrangements about 87% or about 30% of the time, broadly matching IMGT annotations. In a later genetic analysis, fewer N-insertions in productive TCRs were reported among donors in an Asian-associated ancestry cluster than the roughly 670-donor mean. Cytomegalovirus status was reported to be diagnosed by the classifier with high specificity and sensitivity in both the original and validation cohorts. The cohort was sequenced for TCR beta chains only, and without alpha or paired-chain data the features that could be detected were limited. A cluster of highly shared sequence variants was judged likely to be a technical artifact of the sequencing pipeline. According to a later analysis, most CMV-associated TCR beta chains appeared to be HLA-restricted, and the HLA associations seemed to be driven largely by CMV exposure. In a later analysis, HLA-associated TCR beta chains were found to be more clonally expanded and to have lower generation probabilities than equally common non-associated chains. A few of the identified cytomegalovirus-associated TCR beta chains were confirmed in vitro to be specific for cytomegalovirus antigens. Several of the top co-occurrence clusters appeared to be linked to parvovirus B19, influenza, CMV and Epstein-Barr virus, according to a later analysis. Some IMGT-functional V segments, including TRBV6-2 and TRBV6-3, could not be told apart with the 87-base-pair reads, so those segments were excluded.

This receptor was obtained from a male donor in good health and CMV-seronegative. The sequencing sample was made of PBMCs. The sequence is built from TRBV5-4 and TRBJ2-7; 7 central nucleotides agree with TRBD2. The CDR3 region reads CASSRSFPGLPNEQYF. The DNA reads TGTGCCAGCAGCCGTTCCTTCCCGGGACTACCTAACGAGCAGTACTTC.